The sequence of this T cell receptor beta chain was determined in a study of shared clonotypes between healthy human individuals. Study in general: Three plates were used per donor for CD4 naive, three for CD4 memory, two for CD8 naive and one for CD8 memory. Notes on the study in general: Clonotypes that were shared across a handful of donors made up about 4.5% of naive CD4 clonotypes. Against clonotypes common to all four donors, non-shared ones had lower generation probabilities. Enrolling few donors narrowed the genetic and exposure-history diversity that was represented.

The CDR3 spans 13 residues. Trimming removed 3 bases at V and 2 bases at J, with 7 bases between. CDR1 is MNHEY and CDR2 is SMNVEV in the germline V gene (reference sequence). Terminally differentiated effector memory CD45RA+ cells were excluded from the naive CD8 cells, which were CD45RO-negative and positively selected for CCR7. Profiling relied on immunoSEQ multiplex PCR, and the TCRdb table lists in-frame clones only, not all of them. This table has approximately 740,000 clones, more than 85% appearing once. With respect to this clone: No antigen is known for it.

Sequencing used naive CD8+ T cells sorted from blood. The clonotype originates from a man between 25 and 39 years old in good health. The chain is built from TRBV27 and TRBJ1-2, with D uncertain. DNA for the CDR3: TGTGCCAGCAGTTTTGGAGAAAACTATGGCTACACCTTC. It is translated as CASSFGENYGYTF.